One T cell receptor beta chain is described in this entry. These data belong to a study of blood T cell repertoires in COVID-19. Across the study: There were acute and convalescent COVID-19 samples, and they came from the United States, Italy and Spain. PBMCs, B-cell-depleted T cells, or T cells were the source of the cDNA or gDNA that made up the material.

Original processing methods: Amplifying reference gene primers gave estimates of nucleated cell counts. Sequencing was performed with immunoSEQ multiplex PCR; in TCRdb, only in-frame clones are kept and a portion is missing. V, J and clone size derive from that table, while D and trimming were established from the DNA sequence. The data show hundreds of thousands of clones, nearly 90% seen once. Germline CDR1 MNHEY, CDR2 SMNVEV (reference sequence). The CDR3 is 16 residues long. With 3 bases removed from V and 1 base from J, the gap between germline ends came to 12 bases. V usage is TRBV27 and J usage is TRBJ2-2; D is possibly TRBD2 (5 bases). This sequence originates from a man younger than 35 with active or convalescent COVID-19. The sample taken for sequencing was peripheral blood. CDR3 DNA: TGTGCCAGCAGTTTTTCTGGAGGAGAGAACACCGGGGAGCTGTTTTTT. As protein: CASSFSGGENTGELFF.